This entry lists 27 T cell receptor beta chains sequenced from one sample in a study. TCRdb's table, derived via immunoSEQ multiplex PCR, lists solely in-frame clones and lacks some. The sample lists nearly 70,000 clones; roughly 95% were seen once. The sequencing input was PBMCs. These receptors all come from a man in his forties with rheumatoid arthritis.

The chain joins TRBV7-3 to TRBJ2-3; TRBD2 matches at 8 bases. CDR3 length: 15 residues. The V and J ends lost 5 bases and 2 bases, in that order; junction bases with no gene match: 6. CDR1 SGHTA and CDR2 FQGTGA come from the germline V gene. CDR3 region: CASSPPGLDTDTQYF. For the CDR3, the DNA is TGTGCCAGCAGCCCTCCGGGACTAGACACAGATACGCAGTATTTT.

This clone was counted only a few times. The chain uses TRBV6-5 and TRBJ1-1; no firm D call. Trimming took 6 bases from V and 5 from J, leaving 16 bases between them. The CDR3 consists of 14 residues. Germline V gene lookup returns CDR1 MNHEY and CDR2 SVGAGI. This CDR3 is CASREDGTWTEAFF. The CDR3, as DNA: TGTGCCAGCAGGGAGGACGGAACCTGGACTGAAGCTTTCTTT.

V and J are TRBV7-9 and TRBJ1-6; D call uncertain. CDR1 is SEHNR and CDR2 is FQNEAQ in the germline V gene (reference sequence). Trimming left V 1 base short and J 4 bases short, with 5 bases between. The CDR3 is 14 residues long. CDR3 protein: CASSLEVYNSPLHF. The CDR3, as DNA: TGTGCCAGCAGCTTAGAAGTTTATAATTCACCCCTCCACTTT. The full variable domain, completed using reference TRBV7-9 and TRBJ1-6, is DTGVSQNPRHKITKRGQNVTFRCDPISEHNRLYWYRQTLGQGPEFLTYFQNEAQLEKSRLLSDRFSAERPKGSFSTLEIQRTEQGDSAMYLCASSLEVYNSPLHFGNGTRLTVT.

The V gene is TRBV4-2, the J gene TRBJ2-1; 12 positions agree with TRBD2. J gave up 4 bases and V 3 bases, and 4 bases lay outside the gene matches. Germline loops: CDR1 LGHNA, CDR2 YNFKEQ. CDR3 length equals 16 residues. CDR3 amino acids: CASSQDLAGGYNEQFF. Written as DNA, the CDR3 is TGTGCCAGCAGCCAGGACCTAGCGGGAGGGTACAATGAGCAGTTCTTC.

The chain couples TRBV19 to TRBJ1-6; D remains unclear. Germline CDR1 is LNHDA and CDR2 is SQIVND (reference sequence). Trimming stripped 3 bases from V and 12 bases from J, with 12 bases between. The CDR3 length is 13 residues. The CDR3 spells CASSMSAILPLHF. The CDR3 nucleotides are TGTGCCAGTAGTATGTCAGCTATCCTACCCCTCCACTTT.

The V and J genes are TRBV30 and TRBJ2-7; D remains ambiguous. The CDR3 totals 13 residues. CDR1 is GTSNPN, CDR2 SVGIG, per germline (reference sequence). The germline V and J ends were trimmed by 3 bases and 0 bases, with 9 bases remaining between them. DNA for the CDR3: TGTGCCTGGAGAGAGAAGAGCTCCTACGAGCAGTACTTC. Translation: CAWREKSSYEQYF.

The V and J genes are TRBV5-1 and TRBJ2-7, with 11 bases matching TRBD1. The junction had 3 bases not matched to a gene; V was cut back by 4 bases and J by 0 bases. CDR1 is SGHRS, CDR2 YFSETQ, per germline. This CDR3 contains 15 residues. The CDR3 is CASSLGTGGSYEQYF. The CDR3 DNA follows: TGCGCCAGCAGCCTAGGGACAGGGGGCTCCTACGAGCAGTACTTC.

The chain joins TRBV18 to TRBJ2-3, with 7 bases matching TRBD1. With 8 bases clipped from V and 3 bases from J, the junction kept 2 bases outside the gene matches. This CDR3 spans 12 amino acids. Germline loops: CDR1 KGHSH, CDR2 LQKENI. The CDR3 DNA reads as TGTGCCAGCGCACAGGGGACAGATACGCAGTATTTT. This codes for CASAQGTDTQYF.

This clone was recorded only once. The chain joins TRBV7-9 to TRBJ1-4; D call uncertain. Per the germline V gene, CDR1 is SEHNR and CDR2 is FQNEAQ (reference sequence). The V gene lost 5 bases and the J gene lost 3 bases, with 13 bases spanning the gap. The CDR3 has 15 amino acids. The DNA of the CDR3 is TGTGCCAGCAGCACCCGGACCGCCGCTAATGAAAAACTGTTTTTT. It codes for CASSTRTAANEKLFF. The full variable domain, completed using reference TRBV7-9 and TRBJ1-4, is DTGVSQNPRHKITKRGQNVTFRCDPISEHNRLYWYRQTLGQGPEFLTYFQNEAQLEKSRLLSDRFSAERPKGSFSTLEIQRTEQGDSAMYLCASSTRTAANEKLFFGSGTQLSVL.

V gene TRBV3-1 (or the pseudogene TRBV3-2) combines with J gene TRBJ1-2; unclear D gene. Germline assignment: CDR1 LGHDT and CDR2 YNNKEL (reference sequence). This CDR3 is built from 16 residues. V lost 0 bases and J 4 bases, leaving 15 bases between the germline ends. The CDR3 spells CASSQDLSGHPYGYTF. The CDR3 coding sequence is TGTGCCAGCAGCCAAGATCTATCTGGCCACCCCTATGGCTACACCTTC.

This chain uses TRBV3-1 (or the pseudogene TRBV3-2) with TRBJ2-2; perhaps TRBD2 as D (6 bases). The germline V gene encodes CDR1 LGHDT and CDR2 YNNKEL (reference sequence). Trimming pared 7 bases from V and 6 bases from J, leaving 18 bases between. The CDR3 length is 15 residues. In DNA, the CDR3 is TGTGCCAGCATCACGGGACTCCTCTCATCCGGGGAGCTGTTTTTT. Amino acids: CASITGLLSSGELFF.

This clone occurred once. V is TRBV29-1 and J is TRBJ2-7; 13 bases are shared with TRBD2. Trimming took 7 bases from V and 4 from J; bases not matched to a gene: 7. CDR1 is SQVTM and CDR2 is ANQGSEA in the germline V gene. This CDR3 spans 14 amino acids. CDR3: CSGTGTSGAYEQYF. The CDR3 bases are TGCAGCGGGACCGGGACTAGCGGGGCTTACGAGCAGTACTTC.

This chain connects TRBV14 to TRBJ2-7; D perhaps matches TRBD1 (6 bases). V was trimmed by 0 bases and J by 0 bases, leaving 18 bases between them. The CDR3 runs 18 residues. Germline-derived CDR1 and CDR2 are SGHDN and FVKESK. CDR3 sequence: CASSQERIRDTYSYEQYF. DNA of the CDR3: TGTGCCAGCAGCCAAGAGCGGATCCGGGACACTTACTCCTACGAGCAGTACTTC.

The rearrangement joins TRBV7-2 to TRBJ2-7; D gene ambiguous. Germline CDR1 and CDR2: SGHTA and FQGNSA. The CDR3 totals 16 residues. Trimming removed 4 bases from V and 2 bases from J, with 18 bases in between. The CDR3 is CASSSPLAVPAYEQYF. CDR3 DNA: TGTGCCAGCAGCTCTCCTCTGGCGGTTCCCGCCTACGAGCAGTACTTC.

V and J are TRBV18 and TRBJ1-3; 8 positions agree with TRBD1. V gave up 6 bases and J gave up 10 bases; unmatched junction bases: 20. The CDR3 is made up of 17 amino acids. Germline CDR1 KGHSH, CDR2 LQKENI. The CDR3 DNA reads TGTGCCAGCTCGGCAAGCCACGAGGGACAGGCTGGGGGGACCATATATTTT. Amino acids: CASSASHEGQAGGTIYF.

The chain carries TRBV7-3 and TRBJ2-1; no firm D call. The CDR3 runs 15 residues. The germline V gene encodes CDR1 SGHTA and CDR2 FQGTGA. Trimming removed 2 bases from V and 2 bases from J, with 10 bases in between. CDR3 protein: CASSLEPLTYNEQFF. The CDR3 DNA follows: TGTGCCAGCAGCTTAGAACCCTTAACCTACAATGAGCAGTTCTTC.

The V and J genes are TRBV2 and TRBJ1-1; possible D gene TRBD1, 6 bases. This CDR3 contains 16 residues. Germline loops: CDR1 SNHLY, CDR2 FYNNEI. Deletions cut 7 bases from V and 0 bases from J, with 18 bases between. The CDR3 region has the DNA TGTGCCAGCAAGAGGGGGGCCCAGGGTATGAACACTGAAGCTTTCTTT. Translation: CASKRGAQGMNTEAFF.

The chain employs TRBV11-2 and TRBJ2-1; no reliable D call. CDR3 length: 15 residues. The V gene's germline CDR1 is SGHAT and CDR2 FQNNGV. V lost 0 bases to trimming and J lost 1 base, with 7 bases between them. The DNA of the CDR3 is TGTGCCAGCAGCTTAGAAGACATTTCCTACAATGAGCAGTTCTTC. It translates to CASSLEDISYNEQFF.

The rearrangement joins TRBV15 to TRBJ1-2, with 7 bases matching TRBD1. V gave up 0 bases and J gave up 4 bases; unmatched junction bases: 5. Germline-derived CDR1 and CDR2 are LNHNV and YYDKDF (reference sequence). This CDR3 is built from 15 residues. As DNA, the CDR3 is TGTGCCACCAGCAGAGACGTACCAGGGGGCTATGGCTACACCTTC. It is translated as CATSRDVPGGYGYTF. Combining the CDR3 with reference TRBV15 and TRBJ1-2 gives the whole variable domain DAMVIQNPRYQVTQFGKPVTLSCSQTLNHNVMYWYQQKSSQAPKLLFHYYDKDFNNEADTPDNFQSRRPNTSFCFLDIRSPGLGDTAMYLCATSRDVPGGYGYTFGSGTRLTVV.

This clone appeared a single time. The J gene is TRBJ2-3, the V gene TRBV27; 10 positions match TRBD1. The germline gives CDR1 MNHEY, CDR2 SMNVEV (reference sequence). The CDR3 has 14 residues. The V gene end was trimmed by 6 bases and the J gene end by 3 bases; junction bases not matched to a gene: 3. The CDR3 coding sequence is TGTGCCAGCAGCCGGGACAGGGGAACAGATACGCAGTATTTT. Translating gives CASSRDRGTDTQYF.

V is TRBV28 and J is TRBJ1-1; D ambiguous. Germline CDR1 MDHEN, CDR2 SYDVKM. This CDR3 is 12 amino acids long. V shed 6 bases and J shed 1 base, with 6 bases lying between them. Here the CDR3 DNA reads TGTGCCAGCAGGCCTACGAACACTGAAGCTTTCTTT. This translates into CASRPTNTEAFF.

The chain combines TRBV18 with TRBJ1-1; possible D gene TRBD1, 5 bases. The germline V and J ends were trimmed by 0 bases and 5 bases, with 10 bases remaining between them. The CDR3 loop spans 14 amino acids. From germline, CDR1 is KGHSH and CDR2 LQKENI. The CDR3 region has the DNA TGTGCCAGCTCACCACCAGGGGTTGGAACTGAAGCTTTCTTT. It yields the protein CASSPPGVGTEAFF.

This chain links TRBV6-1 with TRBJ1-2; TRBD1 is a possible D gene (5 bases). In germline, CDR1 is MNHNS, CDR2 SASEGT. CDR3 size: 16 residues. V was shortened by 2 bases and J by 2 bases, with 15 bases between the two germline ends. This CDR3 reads CASSETGRERNYGYTF. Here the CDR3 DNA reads TGTGCCAGCAGTGAAACGGGCAGGGAGAGGAACTATGGCTACACCTTC.

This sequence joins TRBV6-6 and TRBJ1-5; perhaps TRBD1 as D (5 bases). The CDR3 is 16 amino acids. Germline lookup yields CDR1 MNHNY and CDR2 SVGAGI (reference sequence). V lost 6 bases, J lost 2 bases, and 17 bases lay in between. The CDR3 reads CASSGTGVRGNQPQHF. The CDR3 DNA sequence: TGTGCCAGCAGCGGAACAGGCGTCCGGGGCAATCAGCCCCAGCATTTT.

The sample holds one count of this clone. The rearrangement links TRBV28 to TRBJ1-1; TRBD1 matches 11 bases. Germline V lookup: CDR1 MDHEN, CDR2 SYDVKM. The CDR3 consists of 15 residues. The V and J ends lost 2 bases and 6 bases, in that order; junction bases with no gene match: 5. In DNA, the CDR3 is TGTGCCAGCAGTTTAAAAGGGACAGGGGGGCCTGAAGCTTTCTTT. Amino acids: CASSLKGTGGPEAFF.

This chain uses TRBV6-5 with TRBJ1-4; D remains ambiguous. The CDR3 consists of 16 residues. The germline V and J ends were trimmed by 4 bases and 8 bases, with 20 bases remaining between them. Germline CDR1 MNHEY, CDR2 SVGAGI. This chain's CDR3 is CASSSSGSPKREKLFF. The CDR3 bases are TGTGCCAGCAGTTCCTCCGGTAGCCCTAAAAGGGAAAAACTGTTTTTT.

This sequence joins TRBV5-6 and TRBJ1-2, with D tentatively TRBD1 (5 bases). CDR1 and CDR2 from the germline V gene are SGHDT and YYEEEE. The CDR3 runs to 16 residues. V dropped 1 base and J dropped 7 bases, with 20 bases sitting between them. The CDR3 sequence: CASSLPWNGGEGGYTF. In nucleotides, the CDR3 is TGTGCCAGCAGCTTGCCATGGAATGGGGGAGAAGGTGGCTACACCTTC.